This entry is about one TCR beta chain. Its antigen is unknown. These data are taken from a study of T cells in localized non-small cell lung cancer. Study-level results: Compared with tumor, uninvolved adjacent lung displayed greater T cell clonality, ranking highest overall. Blood T cell density predicted longer survival; adjacent-lung clonality, shorter. Investigators sequenced only a single tumor region, leaving heterogeneity possible. When the top 100 tumor clones were examined, a median about 60 of them also appeared in the adjacent lung, which was paired and uninvolved.

V was pared by 6 bases and J by 7 bases, with 13 bases between. The CDR3 loop spans 12 amino acids. The germline V gene encodes CDR1 SQVTM and CDR2 ANQGSEA. Only in-frame clones appear in the TCRdb table, and some are missing; sequencing was by immunoSEQ multiplex PCR. The sample has 20,000 to 25,000 clones, around 87% seen once. The input for sequencing was PBMCs, taken before any cancer treatment. The V call is TRBV29-1, the J call TRBJ2-1, with D possibly TRBD2 on 6 matching bases. The clonotype comes from a man aged 35-69 years with stage II lung adenocarcinoma. The CDR3 sequence is CSVGDWRNEQFF. The DNA for the CDR3 is TGCAGCGTGGGGGACTGGCGGAATGAGCAGTTCTTC.